This T cell receptor (beta chain) was recorded in a study of beta chain features in type 1 diabetes. Findings and caveats of the study: PCR could preferentially amplify shorter templates, alike in patients and controls. The study found moderately but significantly shorter TCRB CDR3s in all four CD4+ subsets of Type 1 diabetes patients.

A note on this clone: Its antigen is still unknown.

The entirety of the isolated RNA underwent reverse transcription, so expressed TCRB transcripts were sequenced. Assay: immunoSEQ multiplex PCR; the TCRdb copy retains only in-frame clones and omits some. The sample includes 300,000 or so clones, about 13% of them seen just once. Germline V gene sequence: CDR1 MNHEY, CDR2 SVGAGI. V was pared by 3 bases and J by 9 bases, with 6 bases of the junction left unmatched. The CDR3 covers 15 residues. Sequencing used naive CD4+ T cells from blood. This TCR was recovered from a young woman with type 1 diabetes. The chain combines TRBV6-5 with TRBJ2-1; 12 nucleotides line up with TRBD2. CDR3 coding DNA: TGTGCCAGCAGTTATTCGACTAGCGGGAGAGGTGAGCAGTTCTTC. Its translation: CASSYSTSGRGEQFF.